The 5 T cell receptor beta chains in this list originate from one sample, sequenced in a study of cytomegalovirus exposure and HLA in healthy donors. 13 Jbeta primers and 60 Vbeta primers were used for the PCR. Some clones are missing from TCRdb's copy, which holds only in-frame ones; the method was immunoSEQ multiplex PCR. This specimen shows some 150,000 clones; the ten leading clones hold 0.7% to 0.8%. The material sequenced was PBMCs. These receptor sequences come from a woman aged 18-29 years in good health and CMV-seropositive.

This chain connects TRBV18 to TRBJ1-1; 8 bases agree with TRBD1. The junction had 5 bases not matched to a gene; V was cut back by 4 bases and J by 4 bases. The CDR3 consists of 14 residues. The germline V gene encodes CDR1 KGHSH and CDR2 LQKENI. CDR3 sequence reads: CASSLRQGSTEAFF. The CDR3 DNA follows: TGTGCCAGCTCACTCCGACAGGGGAGCACTGAAGCTTTCTTT.

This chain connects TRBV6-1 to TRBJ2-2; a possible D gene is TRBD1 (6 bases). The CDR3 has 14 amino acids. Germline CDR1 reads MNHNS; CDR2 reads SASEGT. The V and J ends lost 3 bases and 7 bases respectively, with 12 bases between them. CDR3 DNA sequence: TGTGCCAGCAGTGAGCAGGGGCAACACGGGGAGCTGTTTTTT. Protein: CASSEQGQHGELFF.

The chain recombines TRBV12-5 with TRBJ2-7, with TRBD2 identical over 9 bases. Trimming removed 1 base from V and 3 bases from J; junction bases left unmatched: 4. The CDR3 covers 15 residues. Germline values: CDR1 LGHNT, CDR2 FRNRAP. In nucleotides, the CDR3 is TGTGCTAGTGGTTTGGGGCTAGCGGGAAGCTACGAGCAGTACTTC. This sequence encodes CASGLGLAGSYEQYF.

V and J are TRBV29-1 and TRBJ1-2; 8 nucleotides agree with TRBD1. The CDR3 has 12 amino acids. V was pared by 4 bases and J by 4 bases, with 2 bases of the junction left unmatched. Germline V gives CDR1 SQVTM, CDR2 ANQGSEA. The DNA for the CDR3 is TGCAGCGTTGGAGGACAGGGCTATGGCTACACCTTC. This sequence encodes CSVGGQGYGYTF.

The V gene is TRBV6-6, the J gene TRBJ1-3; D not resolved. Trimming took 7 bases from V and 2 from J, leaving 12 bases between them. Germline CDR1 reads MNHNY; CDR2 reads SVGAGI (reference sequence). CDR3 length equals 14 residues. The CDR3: CASTHAGTGNTIYF. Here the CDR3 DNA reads TGTGCCAGCACCCACGCGGGGACTGGAAACACCATATATTTT.